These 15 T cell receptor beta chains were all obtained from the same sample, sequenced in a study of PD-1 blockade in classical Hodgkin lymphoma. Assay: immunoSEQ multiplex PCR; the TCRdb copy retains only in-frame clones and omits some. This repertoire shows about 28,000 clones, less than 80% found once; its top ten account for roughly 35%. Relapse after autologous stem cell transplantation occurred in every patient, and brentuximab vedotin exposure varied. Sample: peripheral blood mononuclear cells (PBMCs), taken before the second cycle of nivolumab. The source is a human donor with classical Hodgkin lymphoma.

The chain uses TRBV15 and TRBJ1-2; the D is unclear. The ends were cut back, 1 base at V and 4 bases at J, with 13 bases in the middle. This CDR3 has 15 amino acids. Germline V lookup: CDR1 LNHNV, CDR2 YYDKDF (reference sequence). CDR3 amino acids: CATSRADGLGYGYTF. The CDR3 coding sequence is TGTGCCACCAGCAGAGCCGACGGCTTGGGCTATGGCTACACCTTC.

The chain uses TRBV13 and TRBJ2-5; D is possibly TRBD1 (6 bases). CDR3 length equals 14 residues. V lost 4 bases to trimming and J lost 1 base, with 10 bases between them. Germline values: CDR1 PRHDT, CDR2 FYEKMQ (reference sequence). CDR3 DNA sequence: TGTGCCAGCAGCTGGTACAGGGTCCAAGAGACCCAGTACTTC. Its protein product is CASSWYRVQETQYF.

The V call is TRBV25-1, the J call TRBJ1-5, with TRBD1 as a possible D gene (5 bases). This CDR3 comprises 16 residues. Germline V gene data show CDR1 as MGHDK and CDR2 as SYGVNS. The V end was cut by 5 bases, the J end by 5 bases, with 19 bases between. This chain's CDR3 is CASSPGPRGRHQPQHF. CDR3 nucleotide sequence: TGTGCCAGCAGTCCAGGGCCGAGGGGCCGTCATCAGCCCCAGCATTTT.

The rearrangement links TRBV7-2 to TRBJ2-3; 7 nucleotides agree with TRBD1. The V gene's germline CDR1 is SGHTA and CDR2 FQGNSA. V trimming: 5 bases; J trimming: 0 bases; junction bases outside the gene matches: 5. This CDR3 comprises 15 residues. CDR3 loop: CASSQQGISTDTQYF. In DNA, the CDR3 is TGTGCCAGCAGCCAACAGGGGATTAGCACAGATACGCAGTATTTT.

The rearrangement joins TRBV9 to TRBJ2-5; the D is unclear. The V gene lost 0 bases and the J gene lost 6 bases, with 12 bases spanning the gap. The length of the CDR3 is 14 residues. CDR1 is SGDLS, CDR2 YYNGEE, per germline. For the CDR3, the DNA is TGTGCCAGCAGCGTAGACTGGAGCGCGAAGACCCAGTACTTC. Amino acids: CASSVDWSAKTQYF.

The CDR3 protein is CASSQTGTGPFNEQFF. The DNA of the CDR3 is TGTGCCAGCAGCCAAACCGGGACAGGCCCTTTCAATGAGCAGTTCTTC. The chain links TRBV14 to TRBJ2-1; TRBD1 matches 8 bases. Germline V CDR1 and CDR2: SGHDN, FVKESK. After removal of 2 bases from V and 6 bases from J, the junction contained 9 bases not matched to a gene. This CDR3 contains 16 residues. The complete variable domain, with remaining parts taken from reference TRBV14 and TRBJ2-1, reads EAGVTQFPSHSVIEKGQTVTLRCDPISGHDNLYWYRRVMGKEIKFLLHFVKESKQDESGMPNNRFLAERTGGTYSTLKVQPAELEDSGVYFCASSQTGTGPFNEQFFGPGTRLTVL.

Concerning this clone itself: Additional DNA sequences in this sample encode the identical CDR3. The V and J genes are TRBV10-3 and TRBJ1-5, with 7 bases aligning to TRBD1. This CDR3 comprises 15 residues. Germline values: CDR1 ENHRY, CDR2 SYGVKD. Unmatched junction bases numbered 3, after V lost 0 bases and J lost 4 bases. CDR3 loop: CAISESAGGNQPQHF. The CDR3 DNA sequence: TGTGCCATCAGTGAGTCGGCAGGGGGGAATCAGCCCCAGCATTTT.

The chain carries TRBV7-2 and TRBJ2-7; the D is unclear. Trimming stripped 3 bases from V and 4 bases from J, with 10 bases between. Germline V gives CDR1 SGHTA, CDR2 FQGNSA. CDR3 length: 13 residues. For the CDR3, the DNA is TGTGCCAGCAGCTTGGGTGTCCGATACGAGCAGTACTTC. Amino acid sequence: CASSLGVRYEQYF.

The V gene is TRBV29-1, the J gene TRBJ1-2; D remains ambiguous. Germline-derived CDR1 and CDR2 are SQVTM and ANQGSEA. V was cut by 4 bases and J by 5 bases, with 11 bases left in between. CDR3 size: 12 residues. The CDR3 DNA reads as TGCAGCGTTGTAGACCCTTGGTATGGCTACACCTTC. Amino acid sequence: CSVVDPWYGYTF.

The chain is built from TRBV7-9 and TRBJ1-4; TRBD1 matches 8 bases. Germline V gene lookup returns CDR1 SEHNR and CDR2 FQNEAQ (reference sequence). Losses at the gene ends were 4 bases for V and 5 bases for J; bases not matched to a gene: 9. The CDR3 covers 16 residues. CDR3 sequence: CASSSLTGAANEKLFF. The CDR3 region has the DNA TGTGCCAGCAGCTCCCTGACAGGGGCCGCCAATGAAAAACTGTTTTTT.

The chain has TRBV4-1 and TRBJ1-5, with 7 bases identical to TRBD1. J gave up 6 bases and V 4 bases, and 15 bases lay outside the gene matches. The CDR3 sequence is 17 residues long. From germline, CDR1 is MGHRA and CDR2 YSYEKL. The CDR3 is CASSLDRDLSRGQPQHF. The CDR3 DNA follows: TGCGCCAGCAGCCTAGACAGGGATTTGAGTCGGGGTCAGCCCCAGCATTTT.

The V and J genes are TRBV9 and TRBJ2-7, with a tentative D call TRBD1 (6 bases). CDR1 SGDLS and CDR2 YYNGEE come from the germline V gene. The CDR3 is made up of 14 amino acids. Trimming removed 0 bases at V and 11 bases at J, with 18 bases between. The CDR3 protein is CASSVGQDSVTEYF. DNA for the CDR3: TGTGCCAGCAGCGTAGGTCAGGACAGCGTGACGGAGTACTTC.

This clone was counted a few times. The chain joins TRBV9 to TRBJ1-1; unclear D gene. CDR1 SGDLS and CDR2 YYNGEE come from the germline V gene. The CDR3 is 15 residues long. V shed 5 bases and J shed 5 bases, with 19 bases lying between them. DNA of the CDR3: TGTGCCAGCAGTGGGGAGGGTGTACTGGGGACTGAAGCTTTCTTT. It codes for CASSGEGVLGTEAFF.

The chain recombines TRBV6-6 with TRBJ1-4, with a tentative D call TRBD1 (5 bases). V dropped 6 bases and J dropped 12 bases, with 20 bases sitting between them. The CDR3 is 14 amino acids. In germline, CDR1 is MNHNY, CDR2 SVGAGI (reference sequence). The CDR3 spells CASSLRDLTGELFF. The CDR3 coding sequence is TGTGCCAGCAGCCTCCGGGACTTGACTGGGGAACTGTTTTTT.

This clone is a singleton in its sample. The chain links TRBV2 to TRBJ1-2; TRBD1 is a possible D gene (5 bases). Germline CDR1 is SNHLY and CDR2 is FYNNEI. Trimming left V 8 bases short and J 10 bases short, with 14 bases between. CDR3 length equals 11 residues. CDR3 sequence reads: CASGAGPVYTF. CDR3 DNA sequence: TGTGCCAGCGGCGCAGGGCCTGTCTACACCTTC.